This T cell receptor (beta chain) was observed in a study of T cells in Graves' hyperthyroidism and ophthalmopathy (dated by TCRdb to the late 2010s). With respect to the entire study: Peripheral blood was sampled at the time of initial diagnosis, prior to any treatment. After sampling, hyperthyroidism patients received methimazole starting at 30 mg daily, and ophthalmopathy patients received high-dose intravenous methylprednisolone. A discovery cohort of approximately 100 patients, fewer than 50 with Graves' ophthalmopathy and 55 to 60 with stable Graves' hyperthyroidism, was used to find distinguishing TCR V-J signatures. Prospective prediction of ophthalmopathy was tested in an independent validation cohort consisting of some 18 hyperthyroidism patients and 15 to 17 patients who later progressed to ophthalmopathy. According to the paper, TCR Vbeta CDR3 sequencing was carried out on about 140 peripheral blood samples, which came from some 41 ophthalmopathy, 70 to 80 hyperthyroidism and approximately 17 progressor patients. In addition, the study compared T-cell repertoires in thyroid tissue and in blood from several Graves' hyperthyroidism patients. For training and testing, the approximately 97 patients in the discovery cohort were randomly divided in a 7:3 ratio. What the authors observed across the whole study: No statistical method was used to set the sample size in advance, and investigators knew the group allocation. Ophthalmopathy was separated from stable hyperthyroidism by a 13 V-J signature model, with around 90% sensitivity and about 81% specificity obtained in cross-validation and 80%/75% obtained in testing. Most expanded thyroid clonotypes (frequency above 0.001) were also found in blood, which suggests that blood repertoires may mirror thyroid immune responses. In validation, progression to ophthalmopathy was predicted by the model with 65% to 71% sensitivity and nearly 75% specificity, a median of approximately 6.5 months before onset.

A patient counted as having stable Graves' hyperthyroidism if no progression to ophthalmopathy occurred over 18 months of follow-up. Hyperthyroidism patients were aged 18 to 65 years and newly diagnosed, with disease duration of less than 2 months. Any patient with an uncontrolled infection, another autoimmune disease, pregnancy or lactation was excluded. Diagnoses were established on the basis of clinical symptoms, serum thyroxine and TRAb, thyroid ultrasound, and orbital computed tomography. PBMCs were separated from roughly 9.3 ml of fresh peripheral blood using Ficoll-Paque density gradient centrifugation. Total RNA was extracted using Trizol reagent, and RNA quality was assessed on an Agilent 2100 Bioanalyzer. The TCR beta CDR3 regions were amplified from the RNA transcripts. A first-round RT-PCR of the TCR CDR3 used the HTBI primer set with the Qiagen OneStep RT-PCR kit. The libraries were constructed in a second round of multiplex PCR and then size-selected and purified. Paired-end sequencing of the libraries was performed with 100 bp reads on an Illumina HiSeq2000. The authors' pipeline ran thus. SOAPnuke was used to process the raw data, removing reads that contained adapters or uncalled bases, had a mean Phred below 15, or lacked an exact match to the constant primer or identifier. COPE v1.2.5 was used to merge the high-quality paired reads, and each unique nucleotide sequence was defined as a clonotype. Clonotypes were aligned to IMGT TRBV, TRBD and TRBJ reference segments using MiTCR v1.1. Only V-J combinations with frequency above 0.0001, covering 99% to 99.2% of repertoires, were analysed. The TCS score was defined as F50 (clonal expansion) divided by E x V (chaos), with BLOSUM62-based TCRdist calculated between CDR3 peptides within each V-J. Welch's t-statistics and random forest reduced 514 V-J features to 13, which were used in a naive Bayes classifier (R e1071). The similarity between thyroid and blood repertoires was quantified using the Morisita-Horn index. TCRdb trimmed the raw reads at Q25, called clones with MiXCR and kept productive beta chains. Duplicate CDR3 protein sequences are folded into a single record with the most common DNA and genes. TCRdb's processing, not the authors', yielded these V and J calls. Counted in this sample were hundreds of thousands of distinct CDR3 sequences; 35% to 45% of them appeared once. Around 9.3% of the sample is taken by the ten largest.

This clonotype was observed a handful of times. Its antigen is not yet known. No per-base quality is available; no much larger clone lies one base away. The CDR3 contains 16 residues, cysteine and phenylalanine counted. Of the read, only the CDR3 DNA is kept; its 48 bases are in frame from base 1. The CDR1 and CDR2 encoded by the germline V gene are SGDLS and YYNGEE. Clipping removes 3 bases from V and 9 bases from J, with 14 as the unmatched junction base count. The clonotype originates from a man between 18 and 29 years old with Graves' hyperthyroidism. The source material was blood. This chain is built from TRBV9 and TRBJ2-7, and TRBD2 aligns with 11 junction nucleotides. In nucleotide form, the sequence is TGTGCCAGCAGCGAGGGGACCGGGACTAGCGGACTCGGGCAGTACTTC. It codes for CASSEGTGTSGLGQYF.